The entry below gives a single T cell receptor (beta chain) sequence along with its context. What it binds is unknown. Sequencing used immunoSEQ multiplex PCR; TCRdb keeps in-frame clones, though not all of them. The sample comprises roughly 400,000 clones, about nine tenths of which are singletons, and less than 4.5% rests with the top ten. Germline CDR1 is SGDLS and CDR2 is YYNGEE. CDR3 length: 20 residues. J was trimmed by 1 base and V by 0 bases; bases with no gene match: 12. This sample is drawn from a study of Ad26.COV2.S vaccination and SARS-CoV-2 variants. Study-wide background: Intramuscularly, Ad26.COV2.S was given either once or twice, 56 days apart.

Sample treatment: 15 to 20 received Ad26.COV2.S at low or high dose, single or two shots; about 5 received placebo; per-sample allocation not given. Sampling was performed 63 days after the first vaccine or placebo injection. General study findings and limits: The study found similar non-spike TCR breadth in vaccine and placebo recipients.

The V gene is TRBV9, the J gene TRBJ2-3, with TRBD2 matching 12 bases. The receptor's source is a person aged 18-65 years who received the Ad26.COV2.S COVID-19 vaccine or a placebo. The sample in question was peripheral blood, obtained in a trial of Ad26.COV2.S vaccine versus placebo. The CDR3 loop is CASSVDRLAGGRSGTDTQYF. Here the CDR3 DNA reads TGTGCCAGCAGCGTAGACCGCCTAGCGGGAGGGCGTTCGGGCACAGATACGCAGTATTTT.